This T cell receptor (beta chain) was captured in a study of regulatory T cells in long-lasting Graves disease. TCR beta libraries were built with iRepertoire HTBI primers and Arm-PCR of CDR3 regions. TCRdb recomputed calls from the multiplex PCR reads with MiXCR, one row per CDR3 protein. Of around 480,000 distinct CDR3 sequences in the sample, about 16% were seen once. The time point: newly diagnosed GD, antithyroid drugs for less than 3 months. After RNA was extracted from PBMCs, the TCR library was made from it. Ten or more counts support this clonotype. V was clipped by 4 bases and J by 4 bases; unmatched bases: 7. Germline V CDR1 and CDR2: SGHDN, FVKESK. CDR3 length: 16 amino acids. Separately, the same data were catalogued under a study of T cells in Graves' hyperthyroidism and ophthalmopathy.

Sequenced material: peripheral blood mononuclear cells (PBMCs), taken at new diagnosis, from a patient treated with antithyroid drugs. The source is a man aged 40-49 years with Graves disease. The genes are TRBV14 and TRBJ2-5; 12 bases align to TRBD2. The DNA of the CDR3 is TGTGCCAGCAGCCGAACTAGCGGGAGGATCAGAGAGACCCAGTACTTC. Its protein product is CASSRTSGRIRETQYF.